Shown below are 20 T cell receptor beta chains from a single sample sequenced in a study of shared clonotypes between healthy human individuals. Measured with immunoSEQ multiplex PCR; TCRdb has only the in-frame clones, and not every one. The sample records approximately 2.5 million clones, more than 90% being singletons. The specimen sequenced was naive CD4+ T cells sorted from blood. This sample's subset: CD45RA+ positively selected. Receptors were obtained from a man aged 18 to 30 in good health.

The genes are TRBV27 and TRBJ2-7; 7 nucleotides align to TRBD2. The CDR3 spans 12 residues. CDR1 is MNHEY, CDR2 SMNVEV, per germline (reference sequence). After removal of 0 bases from V and 7 bases from J, the junction contained 0 bases not matched to a gene. CDR3 in amino acids: CASSLSGGEQYF. CDR3 in DNA: TGTGCCAGCAGTTTATCGGGAGGGGAGCAGTACTTC.

About this clone itself: At the DNA level, this CDR3 is encoded by other sequences in the same sample as well. This chain links TRBV5-1 with TRBJ1-4; D not resolved. This CDR3 comprises 15 residues. Trimming took 0 bases from V and 0 from J, leaving 6 bases between them. Germline CDR1 and CDR2: SGHRS and YFSETQ. The CDR3 reads CASSLEGATNEKLFF. DNA for the CDR3: TGCGCCAGCAGCTTGGAGGGTGCAACTAATGAAAAACTGTTTTTT.

The chain joins TRBV7-5 to TRBJ2-7. TRBV7-5 is a pseudogene segment. CDR3 length: 13 amino acids. The DNA of the CDR3 is TGTGCCAGCAGCTCGTCGACCGGTTACGAGCAGTACTTC. This sequence encodes CASSSSTGYEQYF.

Remarks on this clone: Distinct nucleotide sequences in the sample also encode this CDR3. The rearrangement uses TRBV5-1 and TRBJ2-1, with D perhaps TRBD2 (6 bases). The V end lost 2 bases, the J end lost 4 bases, and 10 bases lay between the germline ends. This CDR3 region has 14 residues. The germline V gene has CDR1 SGHRS and CDR2 YFSETQ. The CDR3 region is CASSLGGGYNEQFF. CDR3 nucleotide sequence: TGCGCCAGCAGCTTAGGAGGAGGGTACAATGAGCAGTTCTTC.

V usage is TRBV7-2 and J usage is TRBJ2-7; D might be TRBD2 (6 bases). Between the trimmed V and J ends, which lost 5 bases and 0 bases, there was a span of 20 bases. Germline CDR1 is SGHTA and CDR2 is FQGNSA. The CDR3 runs to 17 residues. For the CDR3, the DNA is TGTGCCAGCAGCGCGGGACCGGCTTTTTTGGGCTCCTACGAGCAGTACTTC. Translation gives CASSAGPAFLGSYEQYF.

CDR3 nucleotide sequence: TGTGCCAGCAGTTTAGGGGACAGGGTTACCGGGGAGCTGTTTTTT. Protein: CASSLGDRVTGELFF. The rearrangement uses TRBV28 and TRBJ2-2; TRBD1 matches at 9 bases. V lost 2 bases to trimming and J lost 5 bases; unmatched junction nucleotides: 3. Germline CDR1 MDHEN, CDR2 SYDVKM. The CDR3 is 15 residues long.

The DNA of the CDR3 is TGTGCCAGCAGCCAAGTTAGGGGTCCCCCGTTACCGGGCTACACCTTC. It specifies CASSQVRGPPLPGYTF. This chain joins TRBV7-2 and TRBJ1-2, with D possibly being TRBD1 (5 bases). The V gene's germline CDR1 is SGHTA and CDR2 FQGNSA. The V and J ends lost 5 bases and 8 bases respectively, with 24 bases between them. CDR3 length: 16 amino acids.

This clone was observed a few times. J is TRBJ1-1 and V is TRBV4-1; TRBD1 might be the D (6 bases). V gave up 4 bases and J gave up 4 bases, with 16 bases separating them. Germline-derived CDR1 and CDR2 are MGHRA and YSYEKL. This CDR3 spans 15 amino acids. The CDR3 DNA reads TGCGCCAGCAGCCTCGTGAGCATGGACAGCACTGAAGCTTTCTTT. Protein product: CASSLVSMDSTEAFF.

The gene calls are TRBV28 and TRBJ2-3, with no clear D. The CDR3 is made up of 14 amino acids. CDR1 and CDR2 from the germline V gene are MDHEN and SYDVKM. The germline V and J ends were trimmed by 6 bases and 8 bases, with 18 bases remaining between them. The CDR3 region is CASSVPPMGRTQYF. Here the CDR3 DNA reads TGTGCCAGCAGCGTACCCCCCATGGGTCGTACGCAGTATTTT.

This clone has just one count. V and J are TRBV30 and TRBJ2-2; the match to TRBD2 covers 7 bases. CDR1 and CDR2 from the germline V gene are GTSNPN and SVGIG (reference sequence). This CDR3 is built from 12 residues. The trim removed 3 bases at V and 7 bases at J, leaving 2 bases unmatched. This CDR3 reads CAWSREVGELFF. The DNA of the CDR3 is TGTGCCTGGAGCCGGGAGGTCGGGGAGCTGTTTTTT.

The genes are TRBV5-6 and TRBJ2-3, with a weak D call TRBD1 (5 bases). Germline V CDR1 and CDR2: SGHDT, YYEEEE. The CDR3 contains 16 residues. The V end was cut by 1 base, the J end by 3 bases, with 15 bases between. CDR3 in amino acids: CASSLSTDLRTDTQYF. The CDR3 nucleotides are TGTGCCAGCAGCTTGTCGACAGACCTCCGTACAGATACGCAGTATTTT. Filled out from reference TRBV5-6 and TRBJ2-3, the complete variable domain reads DAGVTQSPTHLIKTRGQQVTLRCSPKSGHDTVSWYQQALGQGPQFIFQYYEEEERQRGNFPDRFSGHQFPNYSSELNVNALLLGDSALYLCASSLSTDLRTDTQYFGPGTRLTVL.

This CDR3 reads CASSLWDRENYGYTF. The CDR3 DNA follows: TGTGCCAGCAGTTTATGGGACAGGGAAAACTATGGCTACACCTTC. The chain employs TRBV28 and TRBJ1-2; TRBD1 aligns across 8 bases. The V segment lost 0 bases and the J segment 2 bases; nucleotides outside the gene matches: 2. The CDR3 has 15 residues. Germline V gives CDR1 MDHEN, CDR2 SYDVKM.

The chain uses TRBV10-3 and TRBJ2-2; the match to TRBD1 covers 10 bases. Germline V CDR1 and CDR2: ENHRY, SYGVKD. Unmatched junction bases numbered 9, after V lost 5 bases and J lost 6 bases. This CDR3 comprises 16 residues. This chain's CDR3 is CAISRAGTGAPGELFF. The CDR3 bases are TGTGCCATCAGTCGTGCCGGGACAGGGGCCCCCGGGGAGCTGTTTTTT.

The chain is built from TRBV9 and TRBJ2-3, with D possibly TRBD1 on 6 matching bases. The germline CDR1 and CDR2 sequences are SGDLS and YYNGEE. The CDR3 runs to 16 residues. V gave up 0 bases and J gave up 2 bases, with 13 bases separating them. Here the CDR3 reads CASSVGVDSLTDTQYF. The CDR3 nucleotides read TGTGCCAGCAGCGTAGGGGTGGACAGCCTCACAGATACGCAGTATTTT.

V gene TRBV6-1 combines with J gene TRBJ2-1; D is unclear. This CDR3 is 16 amino acids long. CDR1 and CDR2 from the germline V gene are MNHNS and SASEGT. V was pared by 3 bases and J by 1 base, with 13 bases between. The CDR3 here is CASSDFSLGSYNEQFF. DNA for the CDR3: TGTGCCAGCAGTGATTTCTCTTTGGGGTCCTACAATGAGCAGTTCTTC.

This clone was counted a single time. V usage is TRBV9 and J usage is TRBJ1-1; the D gene is possibly TRBD1 (6 bases). In germline, CDR1 is SGDLS, CDR2 YYNGEE. The CDR3 totals 14 residues. V lost 3 bases and J 1 base, leaving 10 bases between the germline ends. CDR3 sequence: CASSDRTENTEAFF. The CDR3 DNA follows: TGTGCCAGCAGCGACCGGACAGAGAACACTGAAGCTTTCTTT.

The V gene is TRBV6-1, the J gene TRBJ2-2, with 10 bases fitting TRBD2. From germline, CDR1 is MNHNS and CDR2 SASEGT. Germline trimming cut 3 bases from V and 8 bases from J; bases unmatched to any gene: 12. The CDR3 covers 17 residues. CDR3 in amino acids: CASSDPPSGGDAGELFF. The CDR3 DNA follows: TGTGCCAGCAGTGACCCGCCTAGCGGGGGCGACGCGGGGGAGCTGTTTTTT.

Points on this clone: In the same sample, other DNA sequences code for this CDR3. This chain links TRBV10-3 with TRBJ1-4, with D possibly matching TRBD1 (6 bases). The CDR3 consists of 13 residues. Trimming took 3 bases from V and 4 from J, leaving 6 bases between them. Germline assignment: CDR1 ENHRY and CDR2 SYGVKD. CDR3 in DNA: TGTGCCATCAGTGACAGGGGTAATGAAAAACTGTTTTTT. This gives the protein CAISDRGNEKLFF.

The chain combines TRBV5-6 with TRBJ1-2; no clear D. The V and J ends lost 4 bases and 4 bases respectively, with 17 bases between them. The V gene's germline CDR1 is SGHDT and CDR2 YYEEEE. The CDR3 contains 15 residues. CDR3 in amino acids: CASSPASGGLYGYTF. As DNA, the CDR3 is TGTGCCAGCAGCCCCGCTTCGGGAGGCCTCTATGGCTACACCTTC.

The J gene is TRBJ2-1, the V gene TRBV21-1. TRBV21-1 is flagged as a pseudogene. The CDR3 is 15 amino acids. The CDR3 sequence: CASSNGSVADNEQFF. The CDR3 DNA sequence: TGTGCCAGCAGCAATGGATCCGTGGCCGACAATGAGCAGTTCTTC.